The entry below gives a single T cell receptor beta chain sequence along with its context. What it recognizes is unknown. The sample belongs to a study of vaccination and CD4 T cells after COVID-19. Study summary: The cells in question were stimulated using overlapping spike peptides derived from SARS-CoV-2, HCoV-NL63, HCoV-OC43 and HCoV-229E.

This CDR3 spans 16 amino acids. V was pared by 1 base and J by 2 bases, with 11 bases between. The V gene's germline CDR1 is SGHVS and CDR2 FQNEAQ. Cultured CD4+ T-cell DNA underwent Oncomine TCR Beta short-read sequencing. Using the QIAamp micro DNA kit, genomic DNA was extracted from the CD4+ T cells that had been cultured. TCRdb ran MiXCR on the PCR reads and lists one entry per CDR3 protein. The top ten clones hold more than 6.5% of a sample with 7,500 to 9,500 distinct CDR3 sequences, approximately 48% of them seen once. Treatment denoted: approximately 9-day PBMC culture with coronavirus spike peptide pools or control peptides (ViraFEST assay). Peptide pools at 10 ug/ml and IL-2 at roughly 9.3 IU/ml were added to cultures of 2 million or so PBMCs per well.

The V gene is TRBV7-8, the J gene TRBJ2-2; D possibly corresponds to TRBD1 (5 bases). The sequenced sample consisted of CD4+ T cells from blood, cultured in vitro. This TCR derives from a human donor who had recovered from COVID-19. Here the CDR3 reads CASSLVQALNTGELFF. CDR3 DNA sequence: TGTGCCAGCAGCTTAGTACAGGCCCTCAACACCGGGGAGCTGTTTTTT.